The present TCR beta chain was sequenced within a study of T cell repertoires in MIS-A myocarditis (dated by TCRdb to between 2020 and 2023). On this clone itself: Its antigen is currently not known. No clone much larger than this one lies a single base away; base qualities are absent.

The QIAamp DNA FFPE kit was used to extract genomic DNA from formalin-fixed paraffin-embedded autopsy tissue. Amplification of TCRbeta CDR3 regions relied on the immunoSEQ bias-controlled multiplex PCR, followed by high-throughput sequencing. As for the authors' bioinformatics: The immunoSEQ vendor pipeline collapsed and filtered CDR3 sequences to measure the abundance and frequency of each unique TCRbeta CDR3. Dominant CDR3 amino acid sequences were clustered with SARS-CoV-2-specific ImmuneCODE TCRbeta sequences by CD-HIT at a 90% global sequence identity threshold. Clones were classed as hyperexpanded at frequencies of 0.1 to 1 and as large at frequencies of 0.01 to 0.1. MiXCR was used to confirm CDR3 amino acid sequences and V and J gene assignments of dominant clones. The R stringdist package was used to compute Levenshtein distances between the patient clonotypes and the ImmuneCODE hits. TCRdb stores this immuneACCESS table with in-frame sequences only. Part of the clones is absent; in the studies checked, under half of the shortfall reflects unresolved V genes, and no reason is known for the rest. D and trimming were read from the DNA, whereas the V and J calls and clone size are those reported in that table. The sample records roughly 15,000 clones, over 70% of which are singletons. Approximately 61% of the sample lies in the top ten.

The CDR3 holds 14 amino acids from the cysteine to the phenylalanine. Just the 42-base CDR3 DNA is kept, in frame starting at base 1. The chain is encoded by TRBV21-1 joined to TRBJ1-1; no DNA check was done on the table's D call, TRBD1. TRBV21-1 is a known pseudogene. The sequencing sample was made of left ventricle heart tissue obtained at autopsy. The cell subset or site label for this specimen denotes: cardiac tissue sample (left or right ventricle, interventricular septum, or pericardium). The source is a man between 18 and 29 years old with fulminant myocarditis from multisystem inflammatory syndrome in adults (MIS-A) after COVID-19. The base sequence is TGTGCCAGCAGCACGGACAGAAAGAACACTGAAGCTTTCTTT. This gives the protein CASSTDRKNTEAFF.